This entry lists 27 T cell receptor beta chains sequenced from one sample in a study of T cells in Graves' hyperthyroidism and ophthalmopathy. RNA transcripts provided the source from which TCR beta CDR3 regions were amplified. HTBI primers were employed in a first-round RT-PCR of the TCR CDR3. MiXCR, applied by TCRdb to the multiplex PCR reads, yields one record per CDR3 protein. This table has 550,000 to 800,000 distinct CDR3 sequences, roughly 17% appearing once. Sequenced input: blood. Receptors were obtained from a middle-aged man with Graves' hyperthyroidism.

In its sample, this clonotype was seen once. The chain uses TRBV5-1 and TRBJ2-1, with no clear D. The V end was cut by 2 bases, the J end by 0 bases, with 12 bases between. The CDR3 has 16 residues. Germline V gives CDR1 SGHRS, CDR2 YFSETQ. The CDR3 region is CASSLGSSVSYNEQFF. CDR3 DNA: TGCGCCAGCAGCTTAGGATCCAGCGTCTCCTACAATGAGCAGTTCTTC.

This clonotype was seen repeatedly, ten times or more. The V gene is TRBV29-1, the J gene TRBJ2-3; TRBD1 aligns across 8 bases. The CDR3 runs to 14 residues. CDR1 is SQVTM, CDR2 ANQGSEA, per germline. V was pared by 5 bases and J by 2 bases, with 6 bases of the junction left unmatched. CDR3 loop: CSVRQGINTDTQYF. CDR3 coding DNA: TGCAGCGTTCGACAGGGGATTAACACAGATACGCAGTATTTT.

This clonotype was observed many times. The V and J genes are TRBV27 and TRBJ2-1; 9 bases line up with TRBD2. Germline CDR1 reads MNHEY; CDR2 reads SMNVEV (reference sequence). The CDR3 runs to 15 residues. The J segment lost 3 bases and the V segment lost 2 bases, leaving 2 bases of the junction unmatched. CDR3 amino acids: CASSLLAGNYNEQFF. For the CDR3, the DNA is TGTGCCAGCAGTTTACTAGCGGGAAACTACAATGAGCAGTTCTTC.

The rearrangement links TRBV27 to TRBJ1-1; D is unclear. The CDR3 runs to 15 residues. V was shortened by 3 bases and J by 1 base, with 12 bases between the two germline ends. Germline loops: CDR1 MNHEY, CDR2 SMNVEV (reference sequence). CDR3: CASSLVPSGNTEAFF. The CDR3 nucleotides read TGTGCCAGCAGTTTGGTCCCGTCTGGGAACACTGAAGCTTTCTTT.

Many counts were recorded for this clonotype. The V gene is TRBV30, the J gene TRBJ2-1, with 11 bases lining up with TRBD2. The CDR3 extends over 15 amino acids. V trimming: 0 bases; J trimming: 6 bases; junction bases outside the gene matches: 4. Per germline, CDR1 GTSNPN and CDR2 SVGIG (reference sequence). The CDR3, as DNA: TGTGCCTGGAGTGTAAGACTAGCGGGACCCAATGAGCAGTTCTTC. Its protein product is CAWSVRLAGPNEQFF.

V and J are TRBV5-1 and TRBJ2-7; D ambiguous. The CDR3 has 13 amino acids. Per the germline V gene, CDR1 is SGHRS and CDR2 is YFSETQ. Trimming stripped 0 bases from V and 7 bases from J, with 11 bases between. The CDR3 here is CASSLGSAGEQYF. Here the CDR3 DNA reads TGCGCCAGCAGCTTGGGATCAGCCGGGGAGCAGTACTTC.

The genes are TRBV7-9 and TRBJ2-7; D remains ambiguous. V was trimmed by 8 bases and J by 5 bases, leaving 10 bases between them. CDR1 SEHNR and CDR2 FQNEAQ come from the germline V gene (reference sequence). This CDR3 contains 11 residues. CDR3 in amino acids: CASRDVNEQYF. DNA for the CDR3: TGTGCCAGCCGCGATGTTAACGAGCAGTACTTC.

This clonotype was counted at least ten times. The CDR3 bases are TGCGCCAGCAGCCCCGGGGGGGATGGAACTGAAGCTTTCTTT. As protein: CASSPGGDGTEAFF. V gene TRBV5-1 combines with J gene TRBJ1-1; D may be TRBD1 (5 bases). Per the germline V gene, CDR1 is SGHRS and CDR2 is YFSETQ. V was clipped by 4 bases and J by 5 bases, with 15 bases between them. The CDR3 sequence is 14 residues long.

The chain recombines TRBV7-3 with TRBJ2-5, with D possibly TRBD2 on 6 matching bases. The CDR3 totals 15 residues. Per the germline V gene, CDR1 is SGHTA and CDR2 is FQGTGA. Trimming removed 1 base from V and 4 bases from J, with 13 bases in between. CDR3 nucleotides: TGTGCCAGCAGCTTAATTGGGACTCCTCGAGAGACCCAGTACTTC. Protein sequence: CASSLIGTPRETQYF.

This clonotype was counted between two and nine times. One end of the junction does not line up with germline, which may come from a read error. This chain uses TRBV19 with TRBJ1-2, with TRBD1 matching 10 bases. The CDR3 spans 15 residues. Germline V CDR1 and CDR2: LNHDA, SQIVND (reference sequence). This CDR3 is CASSLEIRDRGSYTF. DNA for the CDR3: TGTGCCAGTAGTCTAGAGATCCGGGACAGGGGATCCTACACCTTC.

This sequence joins TRBV28 and TRBJ1-2; D remains unclear. Germline CDR1 and CDR2: MDHEN and SYDVKM. The CDR3 contains 15 residues. Trimming took off 6 bases at V and 3 bases at J, with 17 bases between the two ends. CDR3 DNA sequence: TGTGCCAGCAGGACCCTTACACGGTGGGACTATGGCTACACCTTC. Its translation is CASRTLTRWDYGYTF.

The CDR3 nucleotides read TGTGCCAGCAGCTTAGATCGAGGGACTAGCGGCGGTGAGCAGTTCTTC. Its protein product is CASSLDRGTSGGEQFF. The chain is built from TRBV11-2 and TRBJ2-1; 11 nucleotides match TRBD2. V dropped 0 bases and J dropped 9; count of bases not matched to a gene: 7. CDR3 size: 16 residues. CDR1 and CDR2 from the germline V gene are SGHAT and FQNNGV.

This clonotype was detected only a few times. This chain links TRBV9 with TRBJ1-5; no reliable D call. The germline CDR1 and CDR2 sequences are SGDLS and YYNGEE. The CDR3 contains 14 residues. Trimming took off 1 base at V and 6 bases at J, with 11 bases between the two ends. The chain's CDR3 is CASSVSGVAQPQHF. As DNA, the CDR3 is TGTGCCAGCAGCGTAAGCGGGGTGGCTCAGCCCCAGCATTTT.

This sequence joins TRBV29-1 and TRBJ1-2; D not certain. Germline assignment: CDR1 SQVTM and CDR2 ANQGSEA. This CDR3 contains 14 residues. The ends were cut back, 6 bases at V and 7 bases at J, with 21 bases in the middle. The CDR3 loop reads CSVASPPFLAGYTF. CDR3 coding DNA: TGCAGCGTCGCCTCTCCTCCGTTTCTAGCTGGCTACACCTTC.

The genes are TRBV12-3 or TRBV12-4 and TRBJ2-3; D may match TRBD1 or TRBD2 (5 bases each). The V and J ends lost 6 bases and 2 bases respectively, with 9 bases between them. This CDR3 contains 13 residues. The CDR3 region is CASRAGTTDTQYF. CDR3 DNA: TGTGCCAGCAGGGCAGGGACCACAGATACGCAGTATTTT.

In its sample, this clonotype was seen many times. This chain links TRBV12-3 or TRBV12-4 with TRBJ1-4; a weak D match, TRBD1 (6 bases). The CDR3 runs 13 residues. V was trimmed by 3 bases and J by 7 bases, leaving 9 bases between them. The CDR3 region has the DNA TGTGCCAGCAGTTTTCGAGGGGGTGAAAAACTGTTTTTT. Translation: CASSFRGGEKLFF.

The sample holds many counts of this clonotype. The chain joins TRBV3-1 to TRBJ2-5, with 11 nucleotides matching TRBD2. V dropped 4 bases and J dropped 2; count of bases not matched to a gene: 9. The germline V gene encodes CDR1 LGHDT and CDR2 YNNKEL (reference sequence). This CDR3 region has 17 residues. The DNA of the CDR3 is TGTGCCAGCAGCCTATCAACTAGCGGGGGAAAACAAGAGACCCAGTACTTC. Residues: CASSLSTSGGKQETQYF.

V usage is TRBV11-2 and J usage is TRBJ1-2; TRBD1 agrees at 8 bases. This CDR3 has 18 residues. Germline lookup yields CDR1 SGHAT and CDR2 FQNNGV. Trimming removed 5 bases from V and 4 bases from J; junction bases left unmatched: 18. DNA of the CDR3: TGTGCCAGCAGCCCCCTCAGGGAAGCAGGGGGCGCCGGCTATGGCTACACCTTC. Its translation is CASSPLREAGGAGYGYTF. Variable domain in full (rest from reference TRBV11-2 and TRBJ1-2): EAGVAQSPRYKIIEKRQSVAFWCNPISGHATLYWYQQILGQGPKLLIQFQNNGVVDDSQLPKDRFSAERLKGVDSTLKIQPAKLEDSAVYLCASSPLREAGGAGYGYTFGSGTRLTVV.

This clonotype occurred many times. This sequence joins TRBV28 and TRBJ2-5; 7 bases are shared with TRBD2. With V trimmed by 10 bases and J by 1 base, 9 bases remained unmatched. CDR1 MDHEN and CDR2 SYDVKM come from the germline V gene. The CDR3 length is 14 residues. CDR3 nucleotides: TGTGCCATCTCCTCGGGGGGACCCCAAGAGACCCAGTACTTC. As protein: CAISSGGPQETQYF.

This clonotype was observed many times. The chain has TRBV5-1 and TRBJ2-3, with TRBD2 matching 8 bases. The V gene end was trimmed by 0 bases and the J gene end by 1 base; junction bases not matched to a gene: 7. The CDR3 has 17 residues. Germline V CDR1 and CDR2: SGHRS, YFSETQ. The CDR3 sequence: CASSLDTSGARTDTQYF. The CDR3 DNA follows: TGCGCCAGCAGCTTGGACACTAGCGGAGCCCGCACAGATACGCAGTATTTT.

The genes are TRBV5-1 and TRBJ1-2, with D maybe TRBD1 (5 bases). The CDR3 consists of 13 residues. CDR1 and CDR2 from the germline V gene are SGHRS and YFSETQ. With 4 bases removed from V and 7 bases from J, the gap between germline ends came to 14 bases. The CDR3 coding sequence is TGCGCCAGCAGCCCGGGGGGGGGAACTGGCTACACCTTC. This translates into CASSPGGGTGYTF.

The chain combines TRBV10-3 with TRBJ2-7, with 10 bases aligning to TRBD2. The trim removed 9 bases at V and 4 bases at J, leaving 9 bases unmatched. Germline V CDR1 and CDR2: ENHRY, SYGVKD. The CDR3 runs 14 residues. The CDR3 sequence: CAMKSGRATYEQYF. The CDR3 DNA follows: TGTGCCATGAAAAGCGGGAGGGCCACATACGAGCAGTACTTC.

Worth noting for this clonotype: The junction departs from the called germline gene at one end, perhaps through a read error. The CDR3 nucleotides read TGTACCAGTAGTATAGGGGCAGTTGGTTTCAGCAATCAGCCCCAGCATTTT. It yields the protein CTSSIGAVGFSNQPQHF. J is TRBJ1-5 and V is TRBV19; TRBD1 is a possible D gene (5 bases). This CDR3 has 17 residues. Germline lookup yields CDR1 LNHDA and CDR2 SQIVND (reference sequence).

V is TRBV29-1 and J is TRBJ1-2; D might be TRBD1 (6 bases). Germline V lookup: CDR1 SQVTM, CDR2 ANQGSEA. The CDR3 consists of 13 residues. Trimming removed 3 bases from V and 6 bases from J, with 14 bases in between. The CDR3 nucleotides read TGCAGCGTTGATCGGGGGGCGATGGATGGCTACACCTTC. Its protein is CSVDRGAMDGYTF.

The rearrangement joins TRBV6-2 or TRBV6-3 to TRBJ1-5; the D gene is possibly TRBD1 (6 bases). V gave up 4 bases and J gave up 4 bases, with 11 bases separating them. Looked up from germline, CDR1 is MNHEY and CDR2 is SVGEGT. The CDR3 length is 14 residues. CDR3: CASSSRDINQPQHF. The CDR3 nucleotides read TGTGCCAGCAGTTCCCGGGACATAAATCAGCCCCAGCATTTT.

The rearrangement links TRBV20-1 to TRBJ2-1, with a tentative D call TRBD2 (7 bases). The CDR3 length is 14 residues. Germline loops: CDR1 DFQATT, CDR2 SNEGSKA (reference sequence). Deletions cut 5 bases from V and 3 bases from J, with 14 bases between. CDR3 in DNA: TGCAGTGCTCCCGAGGGGGGGTTCTACAATGAGCAGTTCTTC. This encodes CSAPEGGFYNEQFF.

The rearrangement joins TRBV6-6 to TRBJ2-1; 7 nucleotides agree with TRBD2. Trimming at V came to 0 bases and at J to 8 bases, leaving 1 base not matched to a gene. CDR1 and CDR2 from the germline V gene are MNHNY and SVGAGI (reference sequence). The CDR3 has 13 residues. As DNA, the CDR3 is TGTGCCAGCAGTTACTCCGGACTAGATGAGCAGTTCTTC. As protein: CASSYSGLDEQFF.